Listed here are 20 T cell receptor beta chains from one sample, sequenced in a study of blood T cell repertoires in COVID-19. Clones were read by immunoSEQ multiplex PCR, and TCRdb kept only the in-frame ones, dropping some. The table records some 200,000 clones, around 89% of them present only once. Sequencing was performed on peripheral blood. These receptors were collected from a woman aged 40-49 years with acute or convalescent COVID-19.

This chain uses TRBV6-5 with TRBJ1-1; tentative D call: TRBD1 (6 bases). Germline assignment: CDR1 MNHEY and CDR2 SVGAGI. The CDR3 is 16 residues long. Trimming took off 2 bases at V and 4 bases at J, with 17 bases between the two ends. As DNA, the CDR3 is TGTGCCAGCAGTTACGTCCCTGGGGGCACGATCACTGAAGCTTTCTTT. Translation: CASSYVPGGTITEAFF.

The rearrangement links TRBV3-1 (or the pseudogene TRBV3-2) to TRBJ1-2, with D uncertain. Germline loops: CDR1 LGHDT, CDR2 YNNKEL (reference sequence). This CDR3 is 15 amino acids long. V lost 0 bases to trimming and J lost 1 base, with 9 bases between them. The CDR3 sequence is CASSQDGWSNYGYTF. In nucleotides, the CDR3 is TGTGCCAGCAGCCAAGACGGATGGAGTAACTATGGCTACACCTTC.

The chain is built from TRBV5-1 and TRBJ2-3; perhaps TRBD2 as D (6 bases). The CDR3 has 17 amino acids. The V gene's germline CDR1 is SGHRS and CDR2 YFSETQ. Trimming removed 0 bases from V and 5 bases from J, with 19 bases in between. The CDR3 region has the DNA TGCGCCAGCAGCTTGGACCCTAGCGCGTTGACCGTAGATACGCAGTATTTT. It codes for CASSLDPSALTVDTQYF.

V gene TRBV18 combines with J gene TRBJ1-2; 8 nucleotides match TRBD1. CDR3 size: 16 residues. Looked up from germline, CDR1 is KGHSH and CDR2 is LQKENI. The ends lost 5 bases at V and 4 bases at J; junction bases unmatched: 12. CDR3 loop: CASSFQGQVSGYGYTF. CDR3 in DNA: TGTGCCAGCTCATTCCAGGGACAGGTTAGCGGCTATGGCTACACCTTC.

The CDR3 protein is CASSADGGNSPLHF. The CDR3 region has the DNA TGTGCCAGCTCCGCGGACGGGGGGAATTCACCCCTCCACTTT. The gene calls are TRBV6-6 and TRBJ1-6; D is perhaps TRBD1 (5 bases). CDR1 is MNHNY and CDR2 is SVGAGI in the germline V gene (reference sequence). Trimming removed 8 bases from V and 7 bases from J, with 15 bases in between. The CDR3 totals 14 residues.

The chain combines TRBV7-2 with TRBJ1-2; D might be TRBD1 (6 bases). The V end was cut by 6 bases, the J end by 0 bases, with 14 bases between. The CDR3 length is 15 residues. CDR1 is SGHTA, CDR2 FQGNSA, per germline. Written as DNA, the CDR3 is TGTGCCAGCAGAGAACCAGGACAGTCTAACTATGGCTACACCTTC. Translation: CASREPGQSNYGYTF. Filled out from reference TRBV7-2 and TRBJ1-2, the complete variable domain reads GAGVSQSPSNKVTEKGKDVELRCDPISGHTALYWYRQSLGQGLEFLIYFQGNSAPDKSGLPSDRFSAERTGGSVSTLTIQRTQQEDSAVYLCASREPGQSNYGYTFGSGTRLTVV.

V usage is TRBV7-7 and J usage is TRBJ2-3; 8 nucleotides agree with TRBD2. The CDR3 extends over 16 amino acids. Germline loops: CDR1 SSHAT, CDR2 FNYEAQ (reference sequence). J was trimmed by 2 bases and V by 5 bases; bases with no gene match: 9. In DNA form, the CDR3 reads TGTGCCAGCAGCCCCAACCCGGGGGGGCTCACAGATACGCAGTATTTT. This encodes CASSPNPGGLTDTQYF.

This clone was recorded only once. The chain joins TRBV12-3 or TRBV12-4 to TRBJ1-1; weak D call: TRBD1 (5 bases). The CDR3 loop spans 13 amino acids. Deletions cut 7 bases from V and 1 base from J, with 10 bases between. The DNA of the CDR3 is TGTGCCAGCATTCAAACAGGGAACACTGAAGCTTTCTTT. The encoded protein is CASIQTGNTEAFF.

The chain links TRBV6-2 or TRBV6-3 to TRBJ2-3; no definite D call. Germline V lookup: CDR1 MNHEY, CDR2 SVGEGT. This CDR3 has 17 residues. Trimming took 6 bases from V and 0 from J, leaving 19 bases between them. CDR3 coding DNA: TGTGCCAGCAGCTCACCCCGCTCAGGATATAGCACAGATACGCAGTATTTT. Translating gives CASSSPRSGYSTDTQYF.

This clone was seen repeatedly, ten times or more. The chain combines TRBV10-3 with TRBJ1-2; TRBD1 matches 7 bases. The CDR3 runs 17 residues. J lost 0 bases, V lost 8 bases, and 15 bases had no gene match. CDR1 ENHRY and CDR2 SYGVKD come from the germline V gene. The DNA of the CDR3 is TGTGCCATCTACCGGGACAGAGGTCCCTTAACTAACTATGGCTACACCTTC. As protein: CAIYRDRGPLTNYGYTF.

The gene calls are TRBV27 and TRBJ2-1; TRBD2 agrees at 11 bases. The V and J ends lost 5 bases and 6 bases, in that order; junction bases with no gene match: 9. Germline values: CDR1 MNHEY, CDR2 SMNVEV (reference sequence). CDR3 length equals 16 residues. The CDR3 DNA reads TGTGCCAGCAGTCCCCCTTCTAGCGGGGGGTCCAATGAGCAGTTCTTC. Protein: CASSPPSSGGSNEQFF.

This chain uses TRBV5-1 with TRBJ1-1; D perhaps matches TRBD1 (5 bases). The CDR3 is 15 amino acids. Germline CDR1 reads SGHRS; CDR2 reads YFSETQ. With 2 bases removed from V and 2 bases from J, the gap between germline ends came to 13 bases. CDR3 bases: TGCGCCAGCAGCTTCCAGGACAACCTTAACACTGAAGCTTTCTTT. Protein sequence: CASSFQDNLNTEAFF. Full variable domain (rest looked up from reference TRBV5-1 and TRBJ1-1): KAGVTQTPRYLIKTRGQQVTLSCSPISGHRSVSWYQQTPGQGLQFLFEYFSETQRNKGNFPGRFSGRQFSNSRSEMNVSTLELGDSALYLCASSFQDNLNTEAFFGQGTRLTVV.

V is TRBV4-1 and J is TRBJ1-1; D perhaps matches TRBD1 (5 bases). Per germline, CDR1 MGHRA and CDR2 YSYEKL. The CDR3 loop spans 12 amino acids. Trimming took 3 bases from V and 4 from J, leaving 6 bases between them. CDR3 DNA: TGCGCCAGCAGCCAGCAGGGCACTGAAGCTTTCTTT. It yields the protein CASSQQGTEAFF.

This rearrangement joins TRBV11-2 to TRBJ1-1; D perhaps matches TRBD1 (6 bases). This CDR3 spans 17 amino acids. V was pared by 1 base and J by 1 base, with 16 bases between. Germline CDR1 is SGHAT and CDR2 is FQNNGV. The CDR3 protein is CASSLVGGGARNTEAFF. DNA for the CDR3: TGTGCCAGCAGCTTAGTGGGTGGGGGGGCTAGGAACACTGAAGCTTTCTTT.

The chain is built from TRBV4-1 and TRBJ2-5, with D perhaps TRBD2 (6 bases). The ends were cut back, 1 base at V and 2 bases at J, with 11 bases in the middle. Germline loops: CDR1 MGHRA, CDR2 YSYEKL. The CDR3 loop spans 15 amino acids. The CDR3: CASSQVAGLQETQYF. CDR3 nucleotides: TGCGCCAGCAGCCAAGTTGCGGGATTACAAGAGACCCAGTACTTC.

This clone showed up just once. The rearrangement links TRBV13 to TRBJ2-1, with 13 nucleotides matching TRBD2. CDR1 and CDR2 (germline): PRHDT, FYEKMQ (reference sequence). The CDR3 length is 16 residues. The junction had 2 bases not matched to a gene; V was cut back by 6 bases and J by 0 bases. The CDR3 DNA sequence: TGTGCCAGCAGTTGGACTAGCGGGGGCTCCTACAATGAGCAGTTCTTC. Translating it yields CASSWTSGGSYNEQFF.

The V and J genes are TRBV11-2 and TRBJ1-1; 9 nucleotides agree with TRBD1. Trimming at V came to 4 bases and at J to 5 bases, leaving 17 bases not matched to a gene. The CDR3 is made up of 18 amino acids. CDR1 SGHAT and CDR2 FQNNGV come from the germline V gene. CDR3 bases: TGTGCCAGCAGCTCGCGTTTAGGGACAGGGAGATCTGAGACTGAAGCTTTCTTT. It translates to CASSSRLGTGRSETEAFF.

The gene calls are TRBV7-9 and TRBJ1-4; D unclear. Germline CDR1 is SEHNR and CDR2 is FQNEAQ (reference sequence). V lost 1 base, J lost 5 bases, and 8 bases lay in between. This CDR3 region has 14 residues. The CDR3 region has the DNA TGTGCCAGCAGCTTAGACCTACGGAATGAAAAACTGTTTTTT. It is translated as CASSLDLRNEKLFF.

The V and J genes are TRBV6-4 and TRBJ2-4; 9 bases align to TRBD1. The CDR3 consists of 15 residues. Germline CDR1 and CDR2: MRHNA and SNTAGT. The V gene end was trimmed by 3 bases and the J gene end by 8 bases; junction bases not matched to a gene: 8. CDR3 bases: TGTGCCAGCAGTGATTCACAGGGGGCTGGGGACATTCAGTACTTC. As protein: CASSDSQGAGDIQYF.

This chain uses TRBV5-1 with TRBJ1-2; TRBD1 is a possible D gene (5 bases). Germline V gene data show CDR1 as SGHRS and CDR2 as YFSETQ. The CDR3 consists of 14 residues. V was pared by 4 bases and J by 4 bases, with 14 bases between. The CDR3 DNA sequence: TGCGCCAGCAGCCCATCGTGGACAAGCTATGGCTACACCTTC. It codes for CASSPSWTSYGYTF.